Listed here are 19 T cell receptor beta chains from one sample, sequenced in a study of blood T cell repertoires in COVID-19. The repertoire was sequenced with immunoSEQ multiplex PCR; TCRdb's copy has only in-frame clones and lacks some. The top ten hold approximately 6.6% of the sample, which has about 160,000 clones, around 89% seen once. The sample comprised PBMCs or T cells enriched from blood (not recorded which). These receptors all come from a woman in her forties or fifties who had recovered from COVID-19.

The CDR3 loop reads CASSQTGRYTF. The CDR3 region has the DNA TGTGCCAGCAGCCAAACAGGGCGCTACACCTTC. V gene TRBV4-2 combines with J gene TRBJ1-2; D is perhaps TRBD1 (6 bases). Germline V gene sequence: CDR1 LGHNA, CDR2 YNFKEQ. The length of the CDR3 is 11 residues. The V and J ends lost 2 bases and 9 bases respectively, with 7 bases between them.

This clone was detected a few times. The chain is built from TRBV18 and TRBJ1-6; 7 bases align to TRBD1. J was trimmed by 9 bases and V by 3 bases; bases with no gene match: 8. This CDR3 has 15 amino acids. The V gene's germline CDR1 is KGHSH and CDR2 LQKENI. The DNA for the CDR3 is TGTGCCAGCTCACCCCGGACAGGTGGTGGTTCACCCCTCCACTTT. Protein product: CASSPRTGGGSPLHF.

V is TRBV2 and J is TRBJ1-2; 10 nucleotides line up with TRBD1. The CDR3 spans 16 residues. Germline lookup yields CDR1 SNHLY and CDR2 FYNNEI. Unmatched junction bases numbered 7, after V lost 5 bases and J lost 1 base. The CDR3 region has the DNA TGTGCCAGCAGTCTCGGACAGGGGGGCCTTAACTATGGCTACACCTTC. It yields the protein CASSLGQGGLNYGYTF.

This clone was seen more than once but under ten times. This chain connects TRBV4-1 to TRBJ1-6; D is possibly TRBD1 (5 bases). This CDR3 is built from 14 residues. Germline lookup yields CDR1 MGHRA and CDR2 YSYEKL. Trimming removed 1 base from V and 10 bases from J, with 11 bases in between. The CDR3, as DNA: TGCGCCAGCAGCCAAGGATCGGGGGAATCACCCCTCCACTTT. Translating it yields CASSQGSGESPLHF.

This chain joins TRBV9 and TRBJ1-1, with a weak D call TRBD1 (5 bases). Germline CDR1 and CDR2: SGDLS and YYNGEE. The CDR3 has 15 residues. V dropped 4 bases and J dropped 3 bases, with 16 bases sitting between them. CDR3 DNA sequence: TGTGCCAGCAGCACCCGCGGAGGGGAGGACACTGAAGCTTTCTTT. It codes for CASSTRGGEDTEAFF.

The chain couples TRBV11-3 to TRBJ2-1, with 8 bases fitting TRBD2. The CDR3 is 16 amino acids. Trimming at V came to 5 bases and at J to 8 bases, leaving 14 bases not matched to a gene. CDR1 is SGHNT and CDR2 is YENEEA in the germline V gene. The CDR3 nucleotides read TGTGCCAGCAGCCCACCTTCGAAGCGGGGGTCCTATGAGCAGTTCTTC. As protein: CASSPPSKRGSYEQFF.

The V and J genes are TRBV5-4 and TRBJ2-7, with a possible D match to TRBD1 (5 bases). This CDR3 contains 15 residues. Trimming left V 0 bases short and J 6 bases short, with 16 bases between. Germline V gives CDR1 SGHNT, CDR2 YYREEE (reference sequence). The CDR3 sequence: CASSLDQGWKGEQYF. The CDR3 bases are TGTGCCAGCAGCTTGGACCAGGGTTGGAAGGGCGAGCAGTACTTC. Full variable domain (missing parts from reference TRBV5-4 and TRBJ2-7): ETGVTQSPTHLIKTRGQQVTLRCSSQSGHNTVSWYQQALGQGPQFIFQYYREEENGRGNFPPRFSGLQFPNYSSELNVNALELDDSALYLCASSLDQGWKGEQYFGPGTRLTVT.

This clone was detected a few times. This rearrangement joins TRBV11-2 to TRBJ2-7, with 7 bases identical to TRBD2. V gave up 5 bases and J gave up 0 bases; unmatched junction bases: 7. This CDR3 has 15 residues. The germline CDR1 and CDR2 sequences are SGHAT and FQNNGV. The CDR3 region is CASSPRGGGSYEQYF. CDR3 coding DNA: TGTGCCAGCAGCCCCCGCGGCGGGGGCTCCTACGAGCAGTACTTC.

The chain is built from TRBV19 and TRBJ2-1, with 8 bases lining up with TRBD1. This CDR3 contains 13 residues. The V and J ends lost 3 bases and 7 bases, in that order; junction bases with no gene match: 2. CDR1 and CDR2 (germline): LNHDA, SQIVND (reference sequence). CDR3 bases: TGTGCCAGTAGTATGCAGGGGGCAAATGAGCAGTTCTTC. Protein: CASSMQGANEQFF.

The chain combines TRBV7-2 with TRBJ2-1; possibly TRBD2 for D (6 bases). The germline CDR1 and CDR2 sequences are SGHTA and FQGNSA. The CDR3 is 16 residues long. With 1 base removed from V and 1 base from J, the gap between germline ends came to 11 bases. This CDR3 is CASSLDSRGSYNEQFF. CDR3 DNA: TGTGCCAGCAGCTTAGACTCACGGGGGTCCTACAATGAGCAGTTCTTC.

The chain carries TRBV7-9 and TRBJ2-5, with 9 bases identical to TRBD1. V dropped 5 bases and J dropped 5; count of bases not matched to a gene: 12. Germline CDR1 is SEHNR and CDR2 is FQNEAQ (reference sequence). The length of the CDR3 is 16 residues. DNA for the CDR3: TGTGCCAGCAGCCAGTGGGGGACAGGGAAAGGGGAGACCCAGTACTTC. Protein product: CASSQWGTGKGETQYF.

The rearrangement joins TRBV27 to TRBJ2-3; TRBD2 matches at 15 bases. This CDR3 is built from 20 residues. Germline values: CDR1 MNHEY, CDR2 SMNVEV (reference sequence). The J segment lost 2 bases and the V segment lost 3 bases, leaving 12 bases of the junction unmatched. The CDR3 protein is CASSFFIRTSGGVNTDTQYF. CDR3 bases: TGTGCCAGCAGTTTCTTTATCCGGACTAGCGGGGGGGTAAACACAGATACGCAGTATTTT.

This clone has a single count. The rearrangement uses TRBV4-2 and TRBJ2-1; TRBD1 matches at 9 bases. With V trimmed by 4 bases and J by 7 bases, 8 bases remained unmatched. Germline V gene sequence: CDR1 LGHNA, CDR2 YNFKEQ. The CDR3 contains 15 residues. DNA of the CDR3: TGTGCCAGCAGCCCTACTACACAGGGGGCAAATGAGCAGTTCTTC. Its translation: CASSPTTQGANEQFF.

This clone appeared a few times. Written as DNA, the CDR3 is TGTGCCAGCAGTCCCCCCGTCCTACAGCAGTACTTC. Protein sequence: CASSPPVLQQYF. The genes are TRBV12-3 or TRBV12-4 and TRBJ2-7; D unclear. Deletions cut 5 bases from V and 8 bases from J, with 13 bases between. This CDR3 is built from 12 residues.

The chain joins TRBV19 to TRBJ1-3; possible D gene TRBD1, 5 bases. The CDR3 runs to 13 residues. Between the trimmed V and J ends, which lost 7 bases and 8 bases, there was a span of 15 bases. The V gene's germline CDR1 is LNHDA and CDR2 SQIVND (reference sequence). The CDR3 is CASKSRVIDTIYF. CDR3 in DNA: TGTGCCAGTAAGAGCAGGGTAATAGACACCATATATTTT.

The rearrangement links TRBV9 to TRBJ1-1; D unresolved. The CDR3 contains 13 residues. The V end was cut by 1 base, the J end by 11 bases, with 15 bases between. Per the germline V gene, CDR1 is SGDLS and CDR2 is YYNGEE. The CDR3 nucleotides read TGTGCCAGCAGCGTATCCCCGGGATCGGGTGCTTTCTTT. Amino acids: CASSVSPGSGAFF. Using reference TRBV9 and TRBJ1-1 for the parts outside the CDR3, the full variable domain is DSGVTQTPKHLITATGQRVTLRCSPRSGDLSVYWYQQSLDQGLQFLIQYYNGEERAKGNILERFSAQQFPDLHSELNLSSLELGDSALYFCASSVSPGSGAFFGQGTRLTVV.

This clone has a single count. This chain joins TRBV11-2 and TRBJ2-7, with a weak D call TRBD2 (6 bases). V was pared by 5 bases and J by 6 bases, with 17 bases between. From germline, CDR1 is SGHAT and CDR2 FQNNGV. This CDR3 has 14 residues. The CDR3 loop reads CASSPFSNGGEQYF. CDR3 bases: TGTGCCAGCAGCCCCTTTAGTAACGGGGGCGAGCAGTACTTC.

Written as DNA, the CDR3 is TGTGCCAGCTCACCACCCTCGGGGGGATTATACGAGCAGTACTTC. It encodes CASSPPSGGLYEQYF. V gene TRBV18 combines with J gene TRBJ2-7; 7 bases fit TRBD2. The CDR3 covers 15 residues. Germline V CDR1 and CDR2: KGHSH, LQKENI. V shed 0 bases and J 4 bases; nucleotides not matched to a gene: 6. Complete variable domain (other parts from reference TRBV18 and TRBJ2-7): NAGVMQNPRHLVRRRGQEARLRCSPMKGHSHVYWYRQLPEEGLKFMVYLQKENIIDESGMPKERFSAEFPKEGPSILRIQQVVRGDSAAYFCASSPPSGGLYEQYFGPGTRLTVT.

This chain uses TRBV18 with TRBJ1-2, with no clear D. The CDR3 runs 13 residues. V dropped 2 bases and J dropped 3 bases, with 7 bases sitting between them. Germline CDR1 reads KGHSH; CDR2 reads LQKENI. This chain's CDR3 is CASSPGTDYGYTF. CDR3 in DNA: TGTGCCAGCTCACCAGGTACGGACTATGGCTACACCTTC. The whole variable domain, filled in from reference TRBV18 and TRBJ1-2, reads NAGVMQNPRHLVRRRGQEARLRCSPMKGHSHVYWYRQLPEEGLKFMVYLQKENIIDESGMPKERFSAEFPKEGPSILRIQQVVRGDSAAYFCASSPGTDYGYTFGSGTRLTVV.